Below are 13 T cell receptor beta chains sequenced from a single sample in a study of shared clonotypes between healthy human individuals. Using immunoSEQ multiplex PCR, the repertoire was profiled, and TCRdb retains in-frame clones only, with some absent. The sample lists about a million clones, around 77% occurring once. Sequenced sample: memory CD4+ T cells from PBMCs. Subset denoted: CD45RA-negative fraction. The source is a man between 18 and 29 years old in good health. Some clones in this sample may be carry-over from other donors' samples.

This chain joins TRBV9 and TRBJ2-5; D uncertain. CDR3 length: 14 amino acids. Germline CDR1 SGDLS, CDR2 YYNGEE. With 2 bases removed from V and 2 bases from J, the gap between germline ends came to 10 bases. CDR3 DNA: TGTGCCAGCAGCGTGCGCCATTCACAAGAGACCCAGTACTTC. Translating gives CASSVRHSQETQYF.

CDR3 in amino acids: CASSFRGTEAQETQYF. CDR3 in DNA: TGTGCCAGCAGTTTCCGGGGCACGGAGGCACAAGAGACCCAGTACTTC. The V call is TRBV6-5, the J call TRBJ2-5; either TRBD1 or TRBD2 may supply D (5 bases each). The CDR3 spans 16 residues. With 4 bases removed from V and 2 bases from J, the gap between germline ends came to 17 bases. The germline V gene encodes CDR1 MNHEY and CDR2 SVGAGI.

For this clone: The identical CDR3 is also encoded by other nucleotide sequences in the sample. The V call is TRBV7-3, the J call TRBJ1-1; D not resolved. With 5 bases removed from V and 2 bases from J, the gap between germline ends came to 9 bases. Germline V lookup: CDR1 SGHTA, CDR2 FQGTGA. This CDR3 comprises 13 residues. DNA for the CDR3: TGTGCCAGCAGCCTTCTGGGTAACACTGAAGCTTTCTTT. Protein: CASSLLGNTEAFF.

The V and J genes are TRBV5-1 and TRBJ1-2; TRBD1 is a possible D gene (5 bases). The length of the CDR3 is 15 residues. V gave up 2 bases and J gave up 0 bases, with 11 bases separating them. Per germline, CDR1 SGHRS and CDR2 YFSETQ. CDR3 DNA sequence: TGCGCCAGCAGCTTAGGACAAGTCGCTAACTATGGCTACACCTTC. Amino acid sequence: CASSLGQVANYGYTF.

The chain carries TRBV4-1 and TRBJ1-1; D is possibly TRBD1 (6 bases). V lost 7 bases and J 4 bases, leaving 19 bases between the germline ends. The CDR3 runs 15 residues. From germline, CDR1 is MGHRA and CDR2 YSYEKL. The chain's CDR3 is CASKNLQGEGTEAFF. In DNA, the CDR3 is TGCGCCAGCAAAAATTTACAGGGAGAGGGCACTGAAGCTTTCTTT.

The rearrangement links TRBV4-1 to TRBJ1-1; a possible D gene is TRBD1 (6 bases). Germline-derived CDR1 and CDR2 are MGHRA and YSYEKL. With 5 bases removed from V and 8 bases from J, the gap between germline ends came to 18 bases. The CDR3 totals 14 residues. As DNA, the CDR3 is TGCGCCAGCAGCGGGATTGGGGGGCGTAGGGAAGCTTTCTTT. Protein: CASSGIGGRREAFF.

This clone has only one observation. V and J are TRBV2 and TRBJ2-7; D is ambiguous. This CDR3 has 11 amino acids. Germline values: CDR1 SNHLY, CDR2 FYNNEI. The V gene lost 5 bases and the J gene lost 4 bases, with 6 bases spanning the gap. As DNA, the CDR3 is TGTGCCAGCAGTCCTACTTACGAGCAGTACTTC. It yields the protein CASSPTYEQYF. Based on the CDR3 plus reference TRBV2 and TRBJ2-7, the full variable domain is EPEVTQTPSHQVTQMGQEVILRCVPISNHLYFYWYRQILGQKVEFLVSFYNNEISEKSEIFDDQFSVERPDGSNFTLKIRSTKLEDSAMYFCASSPTYEQYFGPGTRLTVT.

V usage is TRBV13 and J usage is TRBJ2-7, with D tentatively TRBD1 or TRBD2 (5 bases each). Germline assignment: CDR1 PRHDT and CDR2 FYEKMQ (reference sequence). Deletions cut 5 bases from V and 0 bases from J, with 11 bases between. The CDR3 length is 14 residues. The CDR3 nucleotides are TGTGCCAGCAGCCCTAGGGACCTCTCCTACGAGCAGTACTTC. It encodes CASSPRDLSYEQYF.

The CDR3 DNA sequence: TGTGCCAGCAGATTCCTAAGGGCAGGGTCAGTCGGGGAGCTGTTTTTT. Translation: CASRFLRAGSVGELFF. This chain connects TRBV27 to TRBJ2-2; maybe TRBD1 (5 bases). Trimming removed 6 bases from V and 7 bases from J, with 21 bases in between. The germline V gene has CDR1 MNHEY and CDR2 SMNVEV (reference sequence). The CDR3 is made up of 16 amino acids.

Turning to this clone: A read error may account for a junction end that differs from germline. The same CDR3 arises from other DNA sequences in this sample as well. The chain carries TRBV28 and TRBJ1-1; D not certain. The CDR3 has 12 residues. Germline assignment: CDR1 MDHEN and CDR2 SYDVKM. The CDR3 reads CASSFLHTEAFF. CDR3 bases: TGTGCCAGCAGTTTTTTACACACTGAGGCTTTCTTT.

The chain joins TRBV7-9 to TRBJ1-4; weak D call: TRBD1 (6 bases). Trimming took off 5 bases at V and 8 bases at J, with 21 bases between the two ends. The length of the CDR3 is 16 residues. The germline V gene has CDR1 SEHNR and CDR2 FQNEAQ (reference sequence). The CDR3 nucleotides read TGTGCCAGCAGCCGACGTAGGGACACTGACCGGGAAAAACTGTTTTTT. Its protein is CASSRRRDTDREKLFF.

V usage is TRBV6-6 and J usage is TRBJ2-5; 10 bases fit TRBD1. The CDR3 length is 16 residues. V trimming: 5 bases; J trimming: 5 bases; junction bases outside the gene matches: 11. Germline CDR1 is MNHNY and CDR2 is SVGAGI (reference sequence). As DNA, the CDR3 is TGTGCCAGCAGTCACCCCCTGACAGGGGGCCAGGAGACCCAGTACTTC. It yields the protein CASSHPLTGGQETQYF.

J is TRBJ2-5 and V is TRBV30, with D possibly TRBD1 on 6 matching bases. The J call may be mistaken, given a closer DNA end match to TRBJ2-7. The germline V gene encodes CDR1 GTSNPN and CDR2 SVGIG (reference sequence). This CDR3 has 12 residues. The CDR3 region is CAWSARGYEQYF. CDR3 sequence (DNA): TGTGCCTGGAGTGCCAGGGGCTACGAGCAGTACTTC.